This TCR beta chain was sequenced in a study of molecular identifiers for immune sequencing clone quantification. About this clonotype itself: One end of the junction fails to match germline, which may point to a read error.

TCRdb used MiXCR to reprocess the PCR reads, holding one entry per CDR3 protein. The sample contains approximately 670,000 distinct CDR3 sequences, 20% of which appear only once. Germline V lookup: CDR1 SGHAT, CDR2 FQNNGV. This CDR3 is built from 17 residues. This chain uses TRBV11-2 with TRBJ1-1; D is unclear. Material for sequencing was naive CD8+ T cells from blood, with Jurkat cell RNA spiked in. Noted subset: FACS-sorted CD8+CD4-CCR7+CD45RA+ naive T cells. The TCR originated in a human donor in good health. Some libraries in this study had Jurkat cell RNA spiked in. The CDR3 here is CASSQKRNLGSITGAFF. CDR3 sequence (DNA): TGTGCCAGCAGCCAAAAGAGGAACCTCGGAAGTATCACTGGAGCTTTCTTT.